This is a list of T cell receptor beta chains from one sample in a study of blood T cell repertoires in COVID-19. This table comes from immunoSEQ multiplex PCR, and its TCRdb copy is limited to in-frame clones, with some not included. The sample includes roughly 150,000 clones, 89% of them seen just once. The sample taken for sequencing was peripheral blood. These receptors were collected from a man between 60 and 75 years old with acute or convalescent COVID-19. The CDR3 runs from the conserved cysteine through the conserved F or W. The D gene is left open where the match is weak. Only some rows state a clone size, as once, few, many or a class for expanded clones.

NA	TRBV5-4	NA	TRBJ1-6	TGTGCCAGCAGCTTAGGCAGGGGAGCGCCCCTCCACTTT	CASSLGRGAPLHF
NA	TRBV4-2	TRBD2	TRBJ2-2	TGTGCCAGCAGCCCCGGGGCGGGGGGGCCCACCGGGGAGCTGTTTTTT	CASSPGAGGPTGELFF
NA	TRBV4-2	TRBD2	TRBJ2-1	TGTGCCAGCAGCCGGGGGGAGACTAGCCACCAAAATGAGCAGTTCTTC	CASSRGETSHQNEQFF
once	TRBV19	TRBD1	TRBJ1-1	TGTGCCAGTAGTGCCGACCCGGACAGGGCTGAAGCTTTCTTT	CASSADPDRAEAFF
NA	TRBV18	NA	TRBJ2-7	TGTGCCAGCTCACCGTGGAGTTACGAGCAGTACTTC	CASSPWSYEQYF
NA	TRBV2	NA	TRBJ2-7	TGTGCCAGCAGTAATGAGCGGAAAAAGACCTACGAGCAGTACTTC	CASSNERKKTYEQYF
NA	TRBV5-6	NA	TRBJ1-4	TGTGCCAGCAGATTGCTAGCAACTAATGAAAAACTGTTTTTT	CASRLLATNEKLFF
NA	TRBV25-1	NA	TRBJ1-1	TGTGCCAGCAGTCGTATTGGGGGGGCCGTCACTGAAGCTTTCTTT	CASSRIGGAVTEAFF
NA	TRBV27	NA	TRBJ2-3	TGTGCCAGCCGCCTCGCGGCGGGGGCGCAGAGCAAGCAGTATTTT	CASRLAAGAQSKQYF
NA	TRBV29-1	NA	TRBJ1-1	TGCAGCATCTTTCACTCAGGTACTGAAGCTTTCTTT	CSIFHSGTEAFF
NA	TRBV7-3	TRBD1	TRBJ1-1	TGTGCCAGCAGCTCTTCGACAGGGACTGAAGCTTTCTTT	CASSSSTGTEAFF
NA	TRBV27	NA	TRBJ1-1	TGTGCCAGCAGCAGAAACCCGACAGGTTTGAGGACTGAAGCTTTCTTT	CASSRNPTGLRTEAFF
NA	TRBV19	TRBD1	TRBJ2-7	TGTGCCAGTAGGACCGGACAGGGGAACTACGAGCAGTACTTC	CASRTGQGNYEQYF